Listed here are 21 T cell receptor beta chains from one sample, sequenced in a study of blood T cell repertoires in COVID-19. This table comes from immunoSEQ multiplex PCR, and its TCRdb copy is limited to in-frame clones, with some not included. Counted here are about 280,000 clones, roughly 87% occurring once; the ten biggest clones make up 9% to 9.5%. The sequenced sample consisted of peripheral blood. The receptors were sampled from a young man with active or convalescent COVID-19.

The chain recombines TRBV6-1 with TRBJ2-3; possibly TRBD1 for D (5 bases). Trimming cost V 1 base and J 2 bases, with 10 bases left between them. The CDR3 sequence is 15 residues long. Per the germline V gene, CDR1 is MNHNS and CDR2 is SASEGT. This CDR3 is CASSEGGSSTDTQYF. CDR3 coding DNA: TGTGCCAGCAGTGAAGGGGGCAGCTCCACAGATACGCAGTATTTT.

The V call is TRBV19, the J call TRBJ1-2; D remains unclear. This CDR3 comprises 11 residues. Germline assignment: CDR1 LNHDA and CDR2 SQIVND (reference sequence). Trimming pared 10 bases from V and 4 bases from J, leaving 10 bases between. CDR3: CATRRGYGYTF. The CDR3 nucleotides read TGTGCCACTCGCCGGGGCTATGGCTACACCTTC.

V and J are TRBV6-5 and TRBJ2-7; 7 bases are a match to TRBD1. With 6 bases clipped from V and 5 bases from J, the junction kept 10 bases outside the gene matches. Germline V gene data show CDR1 as MNHEY and CDR2 as SVGAGI. The CDR3 runs 14 residues. Here the CDR3 reads CASSHGDSSDEQYF. DNA of the CDR3: TGTGCCAGCAGCCACGGGGACAGCTCAGACGAGCAGTACTTC.

The chain couples TRBV9 to TRBJ2-1; D is unresolved. V was cut by 4 bases and J by 2 bases, with 16 bases left in between. The CDR3 consists of 16 residues. CDR1 and CDR2 (germline): SGDLS, YYNGEE. CDR3 nucleotide sequence: TGTGCCAGCAGCCCTAGGCGAGGTCAAACCTACAATGAGCAGTTCTTC. Amino acids: CASSPRRGQTYNEQFF.

Notes on this clone: Since the CDR3 does not end with the conserved phenylalanine or tryptophan, this likely comes from a read error. The V and J genes are TRBV9 and TRBJ1-1; possible D gene TRBD1, 6 bases. V was cut by 10 bases and J by 11 bases, with 21 bases left in between. The length of the CDR3 is 12 residues. CDR1 is SGDLS, CDR2 YYNGEE, per germline. DNA of the CDR3: TGTGCCTCCCAAGGGGCCGGGGGGCCGGCTTTCTCT. This translates into CASQGAGGPAFS.

The rearrangement joins TRBV24-1 to TRBJ1-1, with 7 bases that match TRBD1. Germline CDR1 KGHDR, CDR2 SFDVKD. The CDR3 covers 13 residues. V lost 3 bases, J lost 4 bases, and 1 base stayed unmatched. In DNA form, the CDR3 reads TGTGCCACCAGTGATCACAGGGGCACTGAAGCTTTCTTT. This codes for CATSDHRGTEAFF.

The J gene is TRBJ1-4, the V gene TRBV6-6, with D unresolved. Between the trimmed V and J ends, which lost 2 bases and 6 bases, there was a span of 4 bases. Germline CDR1 reads MNHNY; CDR2 reads SVGAGI (reference sequence). The CDR3 is made up of 12 amino acids. The CDR3 coding sequence is TGTGCCAGCAGTTACCAATATGAAAAACTGTTTTTT. Encoded protein: CASSYQYEKLFF.

The rearrangement joins TRBV27 to TRBJ2-1, with 9 nucleotides matching TRBD2. The CDR3 runs 16 residues. Germline CDR1 MNHEY, CDR2 SMNVEV (reference sequence). Unmatched junction bases numbered 8, after V lost 2 bases and J lost 6 bases. CDR3 protein: CASSLLLPSGANEQFF. The CDR3 coding sequence is TGTGCCAGCAGTTTACTCCTTCCTAGCGGGGCCAATGAGCAGTTCTTC.

The J gene is TRBJ1-3, the V gene TRBV5-4; 9 positions match TRBD1. J was trimmed by 0 bases and V by 0 bases; bases with no gene match: 4. The CDR3 has 17 residues. Germline V lookup: CDR1 SGHNT, CDR2 YYREEE (reference sequence). The CDR3 DNA sequence: TGTGCCAGCAGCTTGGCACAGGGGGCTTCCTCTGGAAACACCATATATTTT. It encodes CASSLAQGASSGNTIYF.

J is TRBJ2-1 and V is TRBV6-2 or TRBV6-3; perhaps TRBD1 as D (5 bases). The CDR3 sequence is 15 residues long. With 0 bases removed from V and 4 bases from J, the gap between germline ends came to 10 bases. In germline, CDR1 is MNHEY, CDR2 SVGEGT. The CDR3 region has the DNA TGTGCCAGCAGTTACTCAGGCAGGGATTACAATGAGCAGTTCTTC. Translation gives CASSYSGRDYNEQFF.

The V gene is TRBV12-5, the J gene TRBJ2-7, with 7 bases that match TRBD1. Germline trimming cut 3 bases from V and 3 bases from J; bases unmatched to any gene: 5. The CDR3 is 14 amino acids. Germline V gene data show CDR1 as LGHNT and CDR2 as FRNRAP. For the CDR3, the DNA is TGTGCTAGTGGTTTCCGACAGGGTTTCTACGAGCAGTACTTC. As protein: CASGFRQGFYEQYF.

This clone was detected once. The V gene is TRBV4-3, the J gene TRBJ1-2; 7 bases map to TRBD1. CDR3 length: 18 residues. Looked up from germline, CDR1 is LGHNA and CDR2 is YSLEER. Germline trimming cut 0 bases from V and 0 bases from J; bases unmatched to any gene: 10. CDR3 coding DNA: TGCGCCAGCAGCCAAGAGGACAGGCGCCTACGAACTAACTATGGCTACACCTTC. As protein: CASSQEDRRLRTNYGYTF.

This chain connects TRBV27 to TRBJ2-7; TRBD1 is a possible D gene (6 bases). The germline CDR1 and CDR2 sequences are MNHEY and SMNVEV (reference sequence). Deletions cut 2 bases from V and 4 bases from J, with 15 bases between. CDR3 length: 15 amino acids. The CDR3 loop reads CASSLRQGILYEQYF. The CDR3 coding sequence is TGTGCCAGCAGTTTACGGCAGGGGATCCTTTACGAGCAGTACTTC.

This clone showed up just a few times. V is TRBV13 and J is TRBJ2-7; tentatively, D is TRBD2 (5 bases). Per the germline V gene, CDR1 is PRHDT and CDR2 is FYEKMQ (reference sequence). The CDR3 sequence is 13 residues long. Trimming pared 0 bases from V and 4 bases from J, leaving 7 bases between. The CDR3 DNA follows: TGTGCCAGCAGCTTAGGTGGACTGTACGAGCAGTACTTC. Its protein product is CASSLGGLYEQYF.

The chain has TRBV6-5 and TRBJ1-5; 7 positions match TRBD1. Germline V CDR1 and CDR2: MNHEY, SVGAGI. The CDR3 runs 14 residues. The junction had 3 bases not matched to a gene; V was cut back by 4 bases and J by 3 bases. The CDR3 bases are TGTGCCAGCAGTTCGACAGGGCCCAATCAGCCCCAGCATTTT. Encoded protein: CASSSTGPNQPQHF.

There are a few counts of this clone. This chain connects TRBV28 to TRBJ2-7; 8 bases are a match to TRBD1. The CDR3 spans 15 residues. V shed 4 bases and J 2 bases; nucleotides not matched to a gene: 7. Germline loops: CDR1 MDHEN, CDR2 SYDVKM. CDR3 DNA sequence: TGTGCCAGCAGTTCTGTAAGACAGGGGACCTACGAGCAGTACTTC. It translates to CASSSVRQGTYEQYF.

The chain is built from TRBV11-1 and TRBJ2-1; a possible D gene is TRBD2 (5 bases). Germline CDR1 and CDR2: SGHAT and FQDESV (reference sequence). V lost 1 base, J lost 9 bases, and 19 bases lay in between. The CDR3 runs 16 residues. The CDR3 DNA reads TGTGCCAGCAGCTTAGTAGTTCCCTTTAGCGCCGGTGAGCAGTTCTTC. Translated, it gives CASSLVVPFSAGEQFF. Full variable domain (missing parts from reference TRBV11-1 and TRBJ2-1): EAEVAQSPRYKITEKSQAVAFWCDPISGHATLYWYRQILGQGPELLVQFQDESVVDDSQLPKDRFSAERLKGVDSTLKIQPAELGDSAMYLCASSLVVPFSAGEQFFGPGTRLTVL.

This clone was detected a few times. The rearrangement links TRBV27 to TRBJ1-6, with 11 bases fitting TRBD1. The CDR3 runs to 13 residues. J gave up 10 bases and V 8 bases, and 4 bases lay outside the gene matches. Germline V gene data show CDR1 as MNHEY and CDR2 as SMNVEV (reference sequence). The CDR3 bases are TGTGCCAGCGCCAGGACAGGGGGCTCACCCCTCCACTTT. Translated: CASARTGGSPLHF.

Concerning this clone: The sample carries other DNA sequences with the same CDR3. The chain carries TRBV5-1 and TRBJ2-7; TRBD1 aligns across 8 bases. The CDR3 length is 14 residues. The J segment lost 0 bases and the V segment lost 4 bases, leaving 3 bases of the junction unmatched. CDR1 is SGHRS and CDR2 is YFSETQ in the germline V gene. CDR3 nucleotides: TGCGCCAGCAGCCTCGGACAGGGCTCCTACGAGCAGTACTTC. Protein sequence: CASSLGQGSYEQYF.

The V gene is TRBV3-1 (or the pseudogene TRBV3-2), the J gene TRBJ2-3; a possible D gene is TRBD2 (6 bases). V was clipped by 5 bases and J by 8 bases, with 14 bases between them. Germline loops: CDR1 LGHDT, CDR2 YNNKEL (reference sequence). The CDR3 is 13 residues long. DNA for the CDR3: TGTGCCAGCAGCGGCGCTAGCGAGGTTACGCAGTATTTT. Translated, it gives CASSGASEVTQYF.

The V gene is TRBV9, the J gene TRBJ1-3; weak D call: TRBD1 (6 bases). This CDR3 contains 16 residues. Germline CDR1 is SGDLS and CDR2 is YYNGEE. Trimming pared 3 bases from V and 2 bases from J, leaving 15 bases between. This CDR3 reads CASSAQTTGAGNTIYF. The CDR3 DNA sequence: TGTGCCAGCAGCGCCCAGACGACAGGAGCTGGAAACACCATATATTTT.